The 30 T cell receptor beta chains listed next were all sequenced from one sample in a study of T cells in Graves' hyperthyroidism and ophthalmopathy (dated by TCRdb to between 2017 and 2020). The library was prepared using multiplex PCR. Instrument on record: Illumina HiSeq 2000. Amplification of TCR beta CDR3 regions was carried out from RNA transcripts. A first-round RT-PCR of the TCR CDR3 used the HTBI primer set with the Qiagen OneStep RT-PCR kit. Using fastp trimming at Q25 and MiXCR clonotype assembly, TCRdb reanalyzed the public sequencing data and kept in-frame beta chains. Rows merge per CDR3 protein into single entries with the most common DNA and genes. This sample lists about 280,000 distinct CDR3 sequences; less than 30% were detected once. The top ten clonotypes cover over 25% of the sample. The sequenced material came from blood. These receptors were obtained from a man aged 40-50 years with Graves' hyperthyroidism that later progressed to Graves' ophthalmopathy.

This clonotype has a handful of counts. The chain joins TRBV11-1 to TRBJ1-1; D is unclear. Germline V gene sequence: CDR1 SGHAT, CDR2 FQDESV (reference sequence). CDR3 length: 17 amino acids. V was shortened by 3 bases and J by 6 bases, with 23 bases between the two germline ends. The CDR3 bases are TGTGCCAGCAGCTTGCCCTTTTTTACCGCGGAGAGGGCTGAAGCTTTCTTT. This sequence encodes CASSLPFFTAERAEAFF.

The chain links TRBV20-1 to TRBJ1-3; 7 positions agree with TRBD1. The V and J ends lost 6 bases and 4 bases, in that order; junction bases with no gene match: 9. CDR3 length: 14 residues. Germline CDR1 DFQATT, CDR2 SNEGSKA (reference sequence). For the CDR3, the DNA is TGCAGTGCCCGTCGGGACAGCCAAGGAAACACCATATATTTT. Amino acids: CSARRDSQGNTIYF.

The V and J genes are TRBV12-3 or TRBV12-4 and TRBJ1-1; 7 bases match TRBD1. The V and J ends lost 5 bases and 0 bases, in that order; junction bases with no gene match: 6. The CDR3 runs to 15 residues. CDR3 loop: CASSPPGGMNTEAFF. CDR3 nucleotides: TGTGCCAGCAGTCCGCCAGGGGGGATGAACACTGAAGCTTTCTTT.

In this sample, this clonotype turned up many times. The V and J genes are TRBV6-1 and TRBJ1-5, with 8 positions matching TRBD1. CDR3 length: 14 residues. Germline CDR1 and CDR2: MNHNS and SASEGT. V shed 2 bases and J 7 bases; nucleotides not matched to a gene: 4. The CDR3 DNA sequence: TGTGCCAGCAGTGAATCAGGGGGCATGCAGCCCCAGCATTTT. Amino acid sequence: CASSESGGMQPQHF.

The chain couples TRBV4-1 to TRBJ1-5; 9 nucleotides line up with TRBD1. The V and J ends lost 1 base and 3 bases, in that order; junction bases with no gene match: 1. CDR3 length: 15 residues. Germline V gene lookup returns CDR1 MGHRA and CDR2 YSYEKL. CDR3 amino acids: CASSQGTGVNQPQHF. DNA for the CDR3: TGCGCCAGCAGCCAAGGGACAGGGGTCAATCAGCCCCAGCATTTT.

This clonotype has just one count. This chain joins TRBV27 and TRBJ1-5; 8 bases line up with TRBD1. The CDR3 has 14 residues. Germline loops: CDR1 MNHEY, CDR2 SMNVEV (reference sequence). V dropped 3 bases and J dropped 7; count of bases not matched to a gene: 5. The chain's CDR3 is CASSFEQGAQPQHF. The CDR3 DNA sequence: TGTGCCAGCAGTTTCGAGCAGGGGGCACAGCCCCAGCATTTT.

This clonotype occurred a few times. The chain is built from TRBV7-9 and TRBJ2-7; 7 nucleotides agree with TRBD1. CDR3 size: 15 residues. Germline CDR1 is SEHNR and CDR2 is FQNEAQ (reference sequence). Germline trimming cut 4 bases from V and 3 bases from J; bases unmatched to any gene: 9. The CDR3 reads CASSSETGRYYEQYF. In nucleotides, the CDR3 is TGTGCCAGCAGCTCTGAGACAGGGCGCTACTACGAGCAGTACTTC.

The gene calls are TRBV6-5 and TRBJ2-2, with 9 bases identical to TRBD2. Germline trimming cut 0 bases from V and 1 base from J; bases unmatched to any gene: 0. Germline CDR1 and CDR2: MNHEY and SVGAGI. The CDR3 is made up of 16 amino acids. CDR3 loop: CASSYSAGGNTGELFF. The CDR3 coding sequence is TGTGCCAGCAGTTACTCAGCGGGAGGGAACACCGGGGAGCTGTTTTTT.

The V call is TRBV5-6, the J call TRBJ2-5; a possible D gene is TRBD1 (6 bases). The V gene lost 4 bases and the J gene lost 4 bases, with 14 bases spanning the gap. This CDR3 has 14 residues. Germline V lookup: CDR1 SGHDT, CDR2 YYEEEE. The CDR3 loop is CASSRDIRPETQYF. DNA of the CDR3: TGTGCCAGCAGCCGGGACATTCGCCCAGAGACCCAGTACTTC.

This clonotype was seen repeatedly, ten times or more. This chain joins TRBV6-5 and TRBJ2-6; tentative D call: TRBD1 (6 bases). Per germline, CDR1 MNHEY and CDR2 SVGAGI. The germline V and J ends were trimmed by 2 bases and 2 bases, with 7 bases remaining between them. The CDR3 runs 15 residues. The CDR3 loop reads CASSYRTAGANVLTF. The CDR3 DNA sequence: TGTGCCAGCAGTTACAGGACAGCTGGGGCCAACGTCCTGACTTTC.

This chain links TRBV11-2 with TRBJ2-7, with D unclear. V lost 6 bases, J lost 2 bases, and 14 bases lay in between. CDR1 and CDR2 (germline): SGHAT, FQNNGV. The CDR3 covers 14 residues. CDR3 in DNA: TGTGCCAGCAGATTATCCGAAACCCCCTACGAGCAGTACTTC. Translated, it gives CASRLSETPYEQYF.

This clonotype was picked up many times. The chain links TRBV12-3 or TRBV12-4 to TRBJ2-5; TRBD2 is a possible D gene (5 bases). The length of the CDR3 is 14 residues. The germline V and J ends were trimmed by 3 bases and 5 bases, with 13 bases remaining between them. CDR3 loop: CASSFVFGVETQYF. The CDR3 DNA reads as TGTGCCAGCAGTTTTGTTTTCGGGGTTGAGACCCAGTACTTC.

This clonotype came up many times. V gene TRBV9 combines with J gene TRBJ2-7; D not certain. Germline V CDR1 and CDR2: SGDLS, YYNGEE. The CDR3 is 14 amino acids. V was shortened by 4 bases and J by 0 bases, with 11 bases between the two germline ends. In DNA, the CDR3 is TGTGCCAGCAGCTCTGGGTTTAGCTCCTACGAGCAGTACTTC. Encoded protein: CASSSGFSSYEQYF.

Only one count was recorded for this clonotype. The rearrangement uses TRBV6-1 and TRBJ2-2, with 12 bases matching TRBD2. This CDR3 has 16 residues. J lost 6 bases, V lost 3 bases, and 5 bases had no gene match. The germline V gene encodes CDR1 MNHNS and CDR2 SASEGT. The CDR3 sequence: CASSEASGRAAGELFF. In nucleotides, the CDR3 is TGTGCCAGCAGTGAGGCTAGCGGGAGGGCCGCCGGGGAGCTGTTTTTT.

This clonotype was counted at least ten times. The chain has TRBV5-1 and TRBJ1-6; D unclear. The CDR3 extends over 13 amino acids. From germline, CDR1 is SGHRS and CDR2 YFSETQ. Trimming took off 1 base at V and 7 bases at J, with 6 bases between the two ends. The CDR3 bases are TGCGCCAGCAGCTTGCAGCCCAATTCACCCCTCCACTTT. Translating it yields CASSLQPNSPLHF.

This chain connects TRBV12-3 or TRBV12-4 to TRBJ1-5; TRBD1 is a possible D gene (5 bases). CDR3 length: 15 amino acids. V was clipped by 3 bases and J by 3 bases, with 12 bases between them. The CDR3 reads CASSLHEGNNQPQHF. The CDR3 nucleotides are TGTGCCAGCAGTTTGCATGAGGGGAACAATCAGCCCCAGCATTTT.

In its sample, this clonotype was seen many times. The chain combines TRBV5-1 with TRBJ1-2; D might be TRBD1 (6 bases). Germline assignment: CDR1 SGHRS and CDR2 YFSETQ. The V gene lost 5 bases and the J gene lost 3 bases, with 17 bases spanning the gap. The CDR3 is 15 amino acids. The CDR3 is CASSTLQGPHYGYTF. DNA for the CDR3: TGCGCCAGCAGTACGCTACAGGGTCCTCACTATGGCTACACCTTC. Together with reference TRBV5-1 and TRBJ1-2, the CDR3 gives the full variable domain: KAGVTQTPRYLIKTRGQQVTLSCSPISGHRSVSWYQQTPGQGLQFLFEYFSETQRNKGNFPGRFSGRQFSNSRSEMNVSTLELGDSALYLCASSTLQGPHYGYTFGSGTRLTVV.

This clonotype was seen at least ten times. In nucleotides, the CDR3 is TGTGCCAGCAGCCTCGGGACAGGTCGCGAGCGCGGCTACACCTTC. Protein product: CASSLGTGRERGYTF. This chain uses TRBV28 with TRBJ1-2, with 8 bases lining up with TRBD1. V shed 6 bases and J 8 bases; nucleotides not matched to a gene: 14. This CDR3 spans 15 amino acids. CDR1 and CDR2 from the germline V gene are MDHEN and SYDVKM.

Only a few counts were recorded for this clonotype. The chain uses TRBV20-1 and TRBJ1-2; D not resolved. V gave up 3 bases and J gave up 8 bases, with 10 bases separating them. The CDR3 runs 11 residues. Germline V gives CDR1 DFQATT, CDR2 SNEGSKA (reference sequence). The CDR3 region is CSARVEWGYTF. DNA of the CDR3: TGCAGTGCTAGGGTTGAATGGGGCTACACCTTC.

This clonotype was recorded at least ten times. CDR3 loop: CASILAGNEQYF. CDR3 nucleotide sequence: TGTGCCAGCATACTGGCGGGGAACGAGCAGTACTTC. This rearrangement joins TRBV2 to TRBJ2-7; weak D call: TRBD2 (6 bases). This CDR3 has 12 amino acids. In germline, CDR1 is SNHLY, CDR2 FYNNEI. Trimming stripped 7 bases from V and 5 bases from J, with 12 bases between.

This clonotype was counted a few times. The V call is TRBV7-8, the J call TRBJ2-2; tentatively, D is TRBD1 (6 bases). CDR3 size: 16 residues. The ends were cut back, 5 bases at V and 2 bases at J, with 15 bases in the middle. Looked up from germline, CDR1 is SGHVS and CDR2 is FQNEAQ. CDR3 sequence (DNA): TGTGCCAGCAGCCAGACAATGACAGGCAACACCGGGGAGCTGTTTTTT. It codes for CASSQTMTGNTGELFF. Together with reference TRBV7-8 and TRBJ2-2, the CDR3 gives the full variable domain: GAGVSQSPRYKVAKRGQDVALRCDPISGHVSLFWYQQALGQGPEFLTYFQNEAQLDKSGLPSDRFFAERPEGSVSTLKIQRTQQEDSAVYLCASSQTMTGNTGELFFGEGSRLTVL.

This clonotype appeared a few times. The chain recombines TRBV6-1 with TRBJ2-6; 8 positions agree with TRBD1. Germline assignment: CDR1 MNHNS and CDR2 SASEGT. CDR3 length: 17 amino acids. J lost 0 bases, V lost 5 bases, and 6 bases had no gene match. This CDR3 reads CASSRQGAFSGANVLTF. CDR3 bases: TGTGCCAGCAGTAGGCAGGGGGCCTTCTCTGGGGCCAACGTCCTGACTTTC.

This clonotype appeared many times. The V gene is TRBV24-1, the J gene TRBJ2-7; 8 bases agree with TRBD2. Trimming took 2 bases from V and 1 from J; bases not matched to a gene: 6. Per the germline V gene, CDR1 is KGHDR and CDR2 is SFDVKD. The CDR3 is 16 residues long. This CDR3 is CATSDSRSGSSYEQYF. DNA for the CDR3: TGTGCCACCAGTGATTCGAGGAGCGGGAGTTCCTACGAGCAGTACTTC.

This chain links TRBV28 with TRBJ2-5; 7 positions match TRBD2. V was clipped by 6 bases and J by 1 base; unmatched bases: 11. Germline CDR1 MDHEN, CDR2 SYDVKM. The length of the CDR3 is 16 residues. The CDR3 nucleotides read TGTGCCAGCAGCCTTCCCGGTGGGGGGGGCCAAGAGACCCAGTACTTC. Residues: CASSLPGGGGQETQYF.

This chain uses TRBV5-1 with TRBJ2-2, with D tentatively TRBD1 or TRBD2 (5 bases each). CDR1 SGHRS and CDR2 YFSETQ come from the germline V gene. The CDR3 covers 16 residues. Trimming shortened V by 0 bases and J by 2 bases, and 11 bases separated the two germline ends. CDR3 DNA: TGCGCCAGCAGCTTGGCCGGGACCGTCAACACCGGGGAGCTGTTTTTT. Residues: CASSLAGTVNTGELFF. Drawing the rest from reference TRBV5-1 and TRBJ2-2, the complete variable domain is KAGVTQTPRYLIKTRGQQVTLSCSPISGHRSVSWYQQTPGQGLQFLFEYFSETQRNKGNFPGRFSGRQFSNSRSEMNVSTLELGDSALYLCASSLAGTVNTGELFFGEGSRLTVL.

This clonotype has a handful of counts. The genes are TRBV29-1 and TRBJ1-2; the match to TRBD1 covers 8 bases. Germline V gene lookup returns CDR1 SQVTM and CDR2 ANQGSEA. This CDR3 comprises 11 residues. With V trimmed by 4 bases and J by 7 bases, 2 bases remained unmatched. CDR3 DNA: TGCAGCGTTGTCACAGGGGGTGGCTACACCTTC. It specifies CSVVTGGGYTF.

This clonotype was counted many times. Here the CDR3 DNA reads TGTGCCAGCAGCTTAGGACGGAAAGGGGGCTGGGCTTTCTTT. Protein: CASSLGRKGGWAFF. The chain links TRBV6-5 to TRBJ1-1, with 7 bases fitting TRBD1. Germline V lookup: CDR1 MNHEY, CDR2 SVGAGI. The V segment lost 6 bases and the J segment 11 bases; nucleotides outside the gene matches: 15. This CDR3 is built from 14 residues.

The CDR3 DNA sequence: TGTGCCAGCAGTCCCGGGACAGGGGCGGGTCAGCCCCAGCATTTT. Translated: CASSPGTGAGQPQHF. This chain uses TRBV28 with TRBJ1-5; TRBD1 agrees at 10 bases. From germline, CDR1 is MDHEN and CDR2 SYDVKM. This CDR3 region has 15 residues. J was trimmed by 6 bases and V by 5 bases; bases with no gene match: 7.

This clonotype was detected ten times or more. V and J are TRBV28 and TRBJ2-5; 9 positions agree with TRBD1. This CDR3 region has 15 residues. V was pared by 6 bases and J by 5 bases, with 10 bases of the junction left unmatched. Germline lookup yields CDR1 MDHEN and CDR2 SYDVKM. The CDR3 region has the DNA TGTGCCAGCAGCCCCGGCGGACAGGGGACGGAGACCCAGTACTTC. Amino acid sequence: CASSPGGQGTETQYF.

The chain joins TRBV10-3 to TRBJ1-1; 9 nucleotides agree with TRBD1. Germline CDR1 is ENHRY and CDR2 is SYGVKD. V was pared by 6 bases and J by 11 bases, with 7 bases of the junction left unmatched. There are 12 residues in the CDR3. The CDR3 DNA is TGTGCCATCAGGAAGACAGGGGGTGACGCTTTCTTT. As protein: CAIRKTGGDAFF.